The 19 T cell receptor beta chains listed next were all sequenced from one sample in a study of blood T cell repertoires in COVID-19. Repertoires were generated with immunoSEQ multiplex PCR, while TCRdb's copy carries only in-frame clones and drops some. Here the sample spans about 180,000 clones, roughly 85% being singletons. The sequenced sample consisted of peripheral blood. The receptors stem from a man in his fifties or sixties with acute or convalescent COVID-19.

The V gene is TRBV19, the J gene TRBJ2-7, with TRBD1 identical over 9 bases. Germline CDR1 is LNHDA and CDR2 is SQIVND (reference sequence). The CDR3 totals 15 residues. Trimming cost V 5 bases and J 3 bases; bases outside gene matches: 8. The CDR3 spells CASSFPGQGIYEQYF. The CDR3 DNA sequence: TGTGCCAGTAGTTTTCCCGGACAGGGGATCTACGAGCAGTACTTC.

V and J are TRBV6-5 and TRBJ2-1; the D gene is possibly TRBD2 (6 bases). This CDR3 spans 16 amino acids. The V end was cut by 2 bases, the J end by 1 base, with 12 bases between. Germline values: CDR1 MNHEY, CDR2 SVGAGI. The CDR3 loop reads CASSYETGTSYNEQFF. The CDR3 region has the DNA TGTGCCAGCAGTTACGAGACCGGGACTTCCTACAATGAGCAGTTCTTC.

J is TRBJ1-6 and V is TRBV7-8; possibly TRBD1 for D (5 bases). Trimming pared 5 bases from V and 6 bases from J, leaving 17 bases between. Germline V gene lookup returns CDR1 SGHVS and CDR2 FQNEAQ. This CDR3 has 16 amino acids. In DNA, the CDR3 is TGTGCCAGCAGCCCCCGGGGGGTGGAGACTAATTCACCCCTCCACTTT. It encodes CASSPRGVETNSPLHF.

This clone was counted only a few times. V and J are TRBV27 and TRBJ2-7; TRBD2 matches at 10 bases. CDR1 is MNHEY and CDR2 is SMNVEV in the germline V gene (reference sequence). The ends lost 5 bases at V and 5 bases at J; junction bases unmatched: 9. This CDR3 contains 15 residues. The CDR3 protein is CASSGLSGRVDEQYF. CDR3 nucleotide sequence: TGTGCCAGCAGTGGGCTAAGCGGGAGGGTTGACGAGCAGTACTTC.

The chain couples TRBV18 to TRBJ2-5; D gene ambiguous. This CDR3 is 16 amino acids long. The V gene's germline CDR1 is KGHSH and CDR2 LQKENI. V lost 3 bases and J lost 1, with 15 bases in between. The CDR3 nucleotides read TGTGCCAGCTCACCGGGCCAGGTTGTTCGCCAAGAGACCCAGTACTTC. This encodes CASSPGQVVRQETQYF.

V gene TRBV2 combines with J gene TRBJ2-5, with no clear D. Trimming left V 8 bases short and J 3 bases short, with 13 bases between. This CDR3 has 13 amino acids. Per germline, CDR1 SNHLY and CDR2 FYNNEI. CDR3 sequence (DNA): TGTGCCAGCGCCACATCTCGGGAAGAGACCCAGTACTTC. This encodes CASATSREETQYF.

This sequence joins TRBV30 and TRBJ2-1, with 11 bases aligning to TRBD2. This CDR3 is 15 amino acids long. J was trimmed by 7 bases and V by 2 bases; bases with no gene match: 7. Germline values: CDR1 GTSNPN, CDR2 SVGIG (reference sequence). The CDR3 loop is CAWSRGSGRGNEQFF. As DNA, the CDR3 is TGTGCCTGGAGTCGGGGTAGCGGGAGGGGAAATGAGCAGTTCTTC.

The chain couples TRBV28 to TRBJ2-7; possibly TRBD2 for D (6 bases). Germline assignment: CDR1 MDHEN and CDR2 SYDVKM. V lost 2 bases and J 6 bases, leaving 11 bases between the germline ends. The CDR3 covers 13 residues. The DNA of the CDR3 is TGTGCCAGCAGTTTACGGGCGCGGGGCGAGCAGTACTTC. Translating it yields CASSLRARGEQYF.

The CDR3 DNA is TGTGCCAGCAGCGCCTACAGGGGAGGGAACACTGAAGCTTTCTTT. Translation: CASSAYRGGNTEAFF. V usage is TRBV11-2 and J usage is TRBJ1-1; 7 nucleotides line up with TRBD1. Germline V gives CDR1 SGHAT, CDR2 FQNNGV. The CDR3 contains 15 residues. V lost 5 bases, J lost 1 base, and 7 bases stayed unmatched.

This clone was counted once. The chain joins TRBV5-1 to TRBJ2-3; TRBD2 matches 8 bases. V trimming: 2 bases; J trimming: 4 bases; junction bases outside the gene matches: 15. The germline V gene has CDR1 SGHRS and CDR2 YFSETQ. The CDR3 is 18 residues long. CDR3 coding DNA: TGCGCCAGCAGCTTTGGGTTAGTGAACGCGGGAGGTCCAGATACGCAGTATTTT. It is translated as CASSFGLVNAGGPDTQYF.

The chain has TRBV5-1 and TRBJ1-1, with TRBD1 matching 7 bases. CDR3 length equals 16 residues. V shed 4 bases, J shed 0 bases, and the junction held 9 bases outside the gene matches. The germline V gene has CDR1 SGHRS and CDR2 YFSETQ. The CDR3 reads CASSPGDSAMNTEAFF. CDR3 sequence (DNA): TGCGCCAGCAGCCCAGGGGACAGCGCGATGAACACTGAAGCTTTCTTT. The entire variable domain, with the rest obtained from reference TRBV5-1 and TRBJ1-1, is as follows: KAGVTQTPRYLIKTRGQQVTLSCSPISGHRSVSWYQQTPGQGLQFLFEYFSETQRNKGNFPGRFSGRQFSNSRSEMNVSTLELGDSALYLCASSPGDSAMNTEAFFGQGTRLTVV.

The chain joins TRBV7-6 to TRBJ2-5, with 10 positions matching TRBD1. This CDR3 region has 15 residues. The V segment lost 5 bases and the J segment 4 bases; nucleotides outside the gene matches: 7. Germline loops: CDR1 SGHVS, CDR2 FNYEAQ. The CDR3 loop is CASSPGTGERETQYF. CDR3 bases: TGTGCCAGCAGCCCCGGGACAGGGGAGAGAGAGACCCAGTACTTC.

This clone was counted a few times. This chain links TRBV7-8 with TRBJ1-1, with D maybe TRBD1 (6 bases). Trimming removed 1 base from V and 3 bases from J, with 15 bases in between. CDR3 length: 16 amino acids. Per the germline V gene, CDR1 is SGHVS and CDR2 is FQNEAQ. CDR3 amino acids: CASSLEGQGLHTEAFF. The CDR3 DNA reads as TGTGCCAGCAGCTTAGAGGGCCAGGGGTTGCACACTGAAGCTTTCTTT. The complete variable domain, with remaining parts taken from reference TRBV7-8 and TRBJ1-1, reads GAGVSQSPRYKVAKRGQDVALRCDPISGHVSLFWYQQALGQGPEFLTYFQNEAQLDKSGLPSDRFFAERPEGSVSTLKIQRTQQEDSAVYLCASSLEGQGLHTEAFFGQGTRLTVV.

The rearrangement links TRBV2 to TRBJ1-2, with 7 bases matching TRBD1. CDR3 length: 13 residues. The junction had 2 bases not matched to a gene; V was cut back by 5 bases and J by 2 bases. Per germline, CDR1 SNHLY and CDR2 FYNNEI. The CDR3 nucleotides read TGTGCCAGCAGTCTGACAGGGAACTATGGCTACACCTTC. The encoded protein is CASSLTGNYGYTF.

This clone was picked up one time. The CDR3 here is CASSIQGMNTEAFF. The CDR3 DNA sequence: TGTGCCAGCAGCATACAGGGGATGAACACTGAAGCTTTCTTT. The V gene is TRBV3-1 (or the pseudogene TRBV3-2), the J gene TRBJ1-1; 7 bases are shared with TRBD1. V lost 5 bases and J lost 0; bases outside the gene matches: 3. The germline CDR1 and CDR2 sequences are LGHDT and YNNKEL (reference sequence). CDR3 length: 14 amino acids.

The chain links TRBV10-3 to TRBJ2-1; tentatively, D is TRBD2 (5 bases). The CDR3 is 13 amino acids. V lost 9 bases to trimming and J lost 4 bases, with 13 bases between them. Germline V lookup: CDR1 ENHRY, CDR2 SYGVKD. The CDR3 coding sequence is TGTGCCATATGGACGAGGGAGTACAATGAGCAGTTCTTC. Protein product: CAIWTREYNEQFF.

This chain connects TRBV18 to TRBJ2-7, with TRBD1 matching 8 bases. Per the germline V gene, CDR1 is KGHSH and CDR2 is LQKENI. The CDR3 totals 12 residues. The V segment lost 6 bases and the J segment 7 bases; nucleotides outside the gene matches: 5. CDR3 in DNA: TGTGCCAGCTCCCCGGGACAGGATGAGCAGTACTTC. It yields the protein CASSPGQDEQYF.

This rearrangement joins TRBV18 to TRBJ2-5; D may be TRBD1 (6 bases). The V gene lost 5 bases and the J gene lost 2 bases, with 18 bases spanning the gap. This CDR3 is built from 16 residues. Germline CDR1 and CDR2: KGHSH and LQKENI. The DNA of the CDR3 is TGTGCCAGCTCAAGATTCGACGGGCAGGGGCAAGAGACCCAGTACTTC. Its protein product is CASSRFDGQGQETQYF.

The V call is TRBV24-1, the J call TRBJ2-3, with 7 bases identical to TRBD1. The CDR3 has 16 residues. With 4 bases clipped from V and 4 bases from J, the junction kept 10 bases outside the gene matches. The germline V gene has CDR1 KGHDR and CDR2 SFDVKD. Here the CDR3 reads CATSDPRQGDPDTQYF. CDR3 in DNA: TGTGCCACCAGTGACCCCCGGCAGGGGGACCCAGATACGCAGTATTTT.